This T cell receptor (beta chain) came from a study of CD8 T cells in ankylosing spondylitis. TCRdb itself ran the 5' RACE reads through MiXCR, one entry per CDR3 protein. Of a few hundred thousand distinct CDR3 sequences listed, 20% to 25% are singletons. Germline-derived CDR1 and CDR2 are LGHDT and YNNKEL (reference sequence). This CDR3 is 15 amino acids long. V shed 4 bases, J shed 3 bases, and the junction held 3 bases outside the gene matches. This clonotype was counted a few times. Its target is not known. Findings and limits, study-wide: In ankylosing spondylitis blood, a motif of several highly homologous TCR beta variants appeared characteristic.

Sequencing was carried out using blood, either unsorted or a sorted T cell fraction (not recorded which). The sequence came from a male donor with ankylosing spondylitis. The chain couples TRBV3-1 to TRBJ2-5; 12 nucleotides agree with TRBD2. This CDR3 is CASSRRLAGEETQYF. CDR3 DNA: TGTGCCAGCAGCCGGAGACTAGCGGGAGAAGAGACCCAGTACTTC.